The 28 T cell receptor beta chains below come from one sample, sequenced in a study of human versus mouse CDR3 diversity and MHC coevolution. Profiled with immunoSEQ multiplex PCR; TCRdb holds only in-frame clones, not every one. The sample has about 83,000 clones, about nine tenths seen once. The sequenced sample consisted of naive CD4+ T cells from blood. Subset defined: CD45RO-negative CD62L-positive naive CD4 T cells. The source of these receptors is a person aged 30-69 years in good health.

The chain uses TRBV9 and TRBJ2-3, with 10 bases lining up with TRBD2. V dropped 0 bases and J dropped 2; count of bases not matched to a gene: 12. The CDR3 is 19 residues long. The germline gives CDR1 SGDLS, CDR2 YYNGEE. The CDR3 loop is CASSVGLPSGRRFTDTQYF. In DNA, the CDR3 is TGTGCCAGCAGCGTAGGACTGCCTAGCGGGAGACGATTCACAGATACGCAGTATTTT.

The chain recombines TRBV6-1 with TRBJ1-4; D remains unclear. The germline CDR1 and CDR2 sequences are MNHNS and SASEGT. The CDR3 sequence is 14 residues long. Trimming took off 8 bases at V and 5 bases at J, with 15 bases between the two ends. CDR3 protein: CASLRRRENEKLFF. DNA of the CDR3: TGTGCCAGCTTAAGACGACGGGAGAATGAAAAACTGTTTTTT.

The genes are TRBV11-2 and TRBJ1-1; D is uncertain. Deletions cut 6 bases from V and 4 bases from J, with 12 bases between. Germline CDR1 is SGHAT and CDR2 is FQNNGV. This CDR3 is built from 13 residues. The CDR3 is CASRGRSVTEAFF. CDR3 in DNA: TGTGCCAGCAGGGGTCGGAGCGTCACTGAAGCTTTCTTT.

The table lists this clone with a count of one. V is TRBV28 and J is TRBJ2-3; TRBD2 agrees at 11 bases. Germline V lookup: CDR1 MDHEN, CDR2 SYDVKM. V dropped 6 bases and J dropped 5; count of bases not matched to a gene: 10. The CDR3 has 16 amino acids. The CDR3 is CASRTRTSGRKDTQYF. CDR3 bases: TGTGCCAGCAGGACAAGGACTAGCGGGCGGAAAGATACGCAGTATTTT.

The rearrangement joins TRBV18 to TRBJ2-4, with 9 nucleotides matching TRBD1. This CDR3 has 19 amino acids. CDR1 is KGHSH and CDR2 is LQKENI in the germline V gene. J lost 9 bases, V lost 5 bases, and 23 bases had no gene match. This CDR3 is CASSSTVGQGFSSGGIQYF. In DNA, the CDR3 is TGTGCCAGCTCATCAACCGTGGGACAGGGTTTTTCATCGGGGGGCATTCAGTACTTC. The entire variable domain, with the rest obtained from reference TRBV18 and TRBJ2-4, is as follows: NAGVMQNPRHLVRRRGQEARLRCSPMKGHSHVYWYRQLPEEGLKFMVYLQKENIIDESGMPKERFSAEFPKEGPSILRIQQVVRGDSAAYFCASSSTVGQGFSSGGIQYFGAGTRLSVL.

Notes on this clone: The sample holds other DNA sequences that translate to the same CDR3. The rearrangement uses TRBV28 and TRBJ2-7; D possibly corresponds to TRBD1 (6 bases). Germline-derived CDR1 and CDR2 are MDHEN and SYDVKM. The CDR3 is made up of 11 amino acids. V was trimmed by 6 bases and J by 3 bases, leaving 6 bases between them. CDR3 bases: TGTGCCAGCAGACAGGGCTACGAGCAGTACTTC. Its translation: CASRQGYEQYF.

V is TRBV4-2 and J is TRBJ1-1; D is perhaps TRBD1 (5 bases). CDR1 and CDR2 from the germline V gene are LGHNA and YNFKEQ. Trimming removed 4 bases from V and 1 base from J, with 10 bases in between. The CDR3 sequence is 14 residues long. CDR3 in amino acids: CASSRPGENTEAFF. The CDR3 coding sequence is TGTGCCAGCAGCCGGCCGGGGGAGAACACTGAAGCTTTCTTT.

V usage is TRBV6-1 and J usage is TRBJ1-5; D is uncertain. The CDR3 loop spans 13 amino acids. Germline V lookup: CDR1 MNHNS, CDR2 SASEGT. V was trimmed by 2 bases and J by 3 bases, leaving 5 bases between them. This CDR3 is CASSEQYNQPQHF. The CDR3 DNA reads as TGTGCCAGCAGTGAACAGTACAATCAGCCCCAGCATTTT.

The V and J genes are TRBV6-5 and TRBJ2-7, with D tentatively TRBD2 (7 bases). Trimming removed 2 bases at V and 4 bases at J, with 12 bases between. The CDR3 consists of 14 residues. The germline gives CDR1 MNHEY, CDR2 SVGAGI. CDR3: CASSYRGAGYEQYF. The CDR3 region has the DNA TGTGCCAGCAGTTACCGGGGGGCCGGGTACGAGCAGTACTTC.

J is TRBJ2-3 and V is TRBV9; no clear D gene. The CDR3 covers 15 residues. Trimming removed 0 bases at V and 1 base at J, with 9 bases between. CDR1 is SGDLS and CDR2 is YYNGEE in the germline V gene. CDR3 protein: CASSVVGTRTDTQYF. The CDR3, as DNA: TGTGCCAGCAGCGTAGTGGGCACACGCACAGATACGCAGTATTTT.

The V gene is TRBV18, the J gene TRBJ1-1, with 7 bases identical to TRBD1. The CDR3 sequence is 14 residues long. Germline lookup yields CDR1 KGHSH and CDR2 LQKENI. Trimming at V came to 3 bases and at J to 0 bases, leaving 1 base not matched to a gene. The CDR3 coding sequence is TGTGCCAGCTCACCGACAGGGATGAACACTGAAGCTTTCTTT. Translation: CASSPTGMNTEAFF.

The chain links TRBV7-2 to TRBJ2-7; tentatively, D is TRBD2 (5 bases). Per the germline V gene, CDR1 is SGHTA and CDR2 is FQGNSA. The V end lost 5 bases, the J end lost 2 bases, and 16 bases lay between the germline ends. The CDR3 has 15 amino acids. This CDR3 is CASSPDYATPYEQYF. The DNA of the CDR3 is TGTGCCAGCAGCCCCGACTACGCCACCCCCTACGAGCAGTACTTC.

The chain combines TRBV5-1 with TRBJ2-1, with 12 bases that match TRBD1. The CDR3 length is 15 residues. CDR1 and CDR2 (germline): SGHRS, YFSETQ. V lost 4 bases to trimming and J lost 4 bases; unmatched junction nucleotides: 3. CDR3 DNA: TGCGCCAGCAGCAAGGGACAGGGGGCATACAATGAGCAGTTCTTC. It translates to CASSKGQGAYNEQFF.

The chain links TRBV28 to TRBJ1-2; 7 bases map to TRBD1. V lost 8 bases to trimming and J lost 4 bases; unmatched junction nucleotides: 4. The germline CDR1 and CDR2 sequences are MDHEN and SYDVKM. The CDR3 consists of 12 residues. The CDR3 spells CASRQGVYGYTF. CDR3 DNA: TGTGCCAGCCGGCAGGGGGTCTATGGCTACACCTTC.

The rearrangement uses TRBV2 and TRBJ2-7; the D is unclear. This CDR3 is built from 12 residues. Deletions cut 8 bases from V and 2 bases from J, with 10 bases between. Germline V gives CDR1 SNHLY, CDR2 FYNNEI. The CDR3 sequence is CASHRIPYEQYF. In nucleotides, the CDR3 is TGTGCCAGCCACAGAATACCCTACGAGCAGTACTTC.

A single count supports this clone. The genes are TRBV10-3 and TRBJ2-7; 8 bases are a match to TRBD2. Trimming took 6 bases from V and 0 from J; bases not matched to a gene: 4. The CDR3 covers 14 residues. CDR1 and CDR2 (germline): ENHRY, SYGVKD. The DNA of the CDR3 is TGTGCCATCAGAGCGGGGGAAAGCTCCTACGAGCAGTACTTC. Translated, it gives CAIRAGESSYEQYF.

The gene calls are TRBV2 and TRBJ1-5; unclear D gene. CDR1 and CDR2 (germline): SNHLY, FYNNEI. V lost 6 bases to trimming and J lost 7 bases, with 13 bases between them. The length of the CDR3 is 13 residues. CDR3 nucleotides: TGTGCCAGCAGCCCTGAAGCCGCACAGCCCCAGCATTTT. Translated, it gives CASSPEAAQPQHF.

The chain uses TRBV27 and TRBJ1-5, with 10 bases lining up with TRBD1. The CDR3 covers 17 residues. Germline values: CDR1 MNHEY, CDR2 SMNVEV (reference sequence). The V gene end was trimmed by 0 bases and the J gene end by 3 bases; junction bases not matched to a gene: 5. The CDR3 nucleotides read TGTGCCAGCAGTTTATCAGGGACAGGGGCCTTCAATCAGCCCCAGCATTTT. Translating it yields CASSLSGTGAFNQPQHF.

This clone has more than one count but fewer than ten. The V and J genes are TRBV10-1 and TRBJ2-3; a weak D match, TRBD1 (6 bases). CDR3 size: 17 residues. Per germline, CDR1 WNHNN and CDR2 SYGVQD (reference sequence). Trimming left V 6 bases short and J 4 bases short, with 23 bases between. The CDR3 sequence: CASSHSRDTGGADTQYF. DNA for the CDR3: TGCGCCAGCAGCCACTCCCGGGACACCGGAGGAGCAGATACGCAGTATTTT.

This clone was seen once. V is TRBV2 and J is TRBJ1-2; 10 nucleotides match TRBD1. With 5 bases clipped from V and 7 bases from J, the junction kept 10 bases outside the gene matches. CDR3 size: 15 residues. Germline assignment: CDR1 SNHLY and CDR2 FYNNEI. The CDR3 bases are TGTGCCAGCAGTTTACCGGGACAGGGGTTCGCTGGCTACACCTTC. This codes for CASSLPGQGFAGYTF. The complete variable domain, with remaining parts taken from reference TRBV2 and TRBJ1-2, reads EPEVTQTPSHQVTQMGQEVILRCVPISNHLYFYWYRQILGQKVEFLVSFYNNEISEKSEIFDDQFSVERPDGSNFTLKIRSTKLEDSAMYFCASSLPGQGFAGYTFGSGTRLTVV.

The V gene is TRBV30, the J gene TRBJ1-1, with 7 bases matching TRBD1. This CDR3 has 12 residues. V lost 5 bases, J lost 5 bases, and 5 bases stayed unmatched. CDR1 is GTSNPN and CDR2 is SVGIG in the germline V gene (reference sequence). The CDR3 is CAWARGLTEAFF. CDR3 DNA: TGTGCCTGGGCGAGGGGGCTGACTGAAGCTTTCTTT.

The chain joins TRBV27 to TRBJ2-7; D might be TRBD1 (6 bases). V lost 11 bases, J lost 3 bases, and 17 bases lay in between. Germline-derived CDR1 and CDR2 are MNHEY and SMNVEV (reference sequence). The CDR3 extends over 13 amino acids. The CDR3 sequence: CACGSTGYYEQYF. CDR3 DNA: TGTGCCTGCGGCTCGACAGGATACTACGAGCAGTACTTC.

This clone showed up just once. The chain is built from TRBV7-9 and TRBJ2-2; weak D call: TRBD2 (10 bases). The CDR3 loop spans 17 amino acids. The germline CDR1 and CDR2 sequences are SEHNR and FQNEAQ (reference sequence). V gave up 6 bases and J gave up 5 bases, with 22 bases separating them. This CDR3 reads CASRQGASGRGTGELFF. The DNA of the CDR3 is TGTGCCAGCAGACAGGGGGCTAGCGGGAGAGGAACCGGGGAGCTGTTTTTT.

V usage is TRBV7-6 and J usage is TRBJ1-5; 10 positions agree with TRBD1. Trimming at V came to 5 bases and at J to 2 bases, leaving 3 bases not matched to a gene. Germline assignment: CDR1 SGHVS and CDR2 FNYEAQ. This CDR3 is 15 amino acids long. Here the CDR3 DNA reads TGTGCCAGCAGCACCGGGACAGGGGGCAATCAGCCCCAGCATTTT. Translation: CASSTGTGGNQPQHF.

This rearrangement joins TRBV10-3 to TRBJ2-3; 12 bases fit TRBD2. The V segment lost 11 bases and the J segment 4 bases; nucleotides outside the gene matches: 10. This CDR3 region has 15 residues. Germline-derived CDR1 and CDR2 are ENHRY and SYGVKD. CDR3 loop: CASRELAGGADTQYF. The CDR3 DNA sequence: TGTGCCTCAAGGGAACTAGCGGGGGGCGCAGATACGCAGTATTTT.

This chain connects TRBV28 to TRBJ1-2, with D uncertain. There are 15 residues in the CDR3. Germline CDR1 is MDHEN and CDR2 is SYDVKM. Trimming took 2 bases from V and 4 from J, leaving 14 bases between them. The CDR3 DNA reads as TGTGCCAGCAGTTTAGGGCTCCTTGGCCCCTATGGCTACACCTTC. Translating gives CASSLGLLGPYGYTF.

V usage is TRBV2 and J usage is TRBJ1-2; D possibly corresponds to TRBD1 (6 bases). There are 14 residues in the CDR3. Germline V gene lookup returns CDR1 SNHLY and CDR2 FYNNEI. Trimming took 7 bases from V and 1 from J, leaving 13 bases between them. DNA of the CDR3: TGTGCCAGCACCCAGGGGCAGAGTAACTATGGCTACACCTTC. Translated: CASTQGQSNYGYTF.

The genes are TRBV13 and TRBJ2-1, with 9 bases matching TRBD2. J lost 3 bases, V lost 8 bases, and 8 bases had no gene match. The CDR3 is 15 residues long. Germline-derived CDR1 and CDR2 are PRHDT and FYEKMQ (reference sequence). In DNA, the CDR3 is TGTGCCAGCGGGGTAGCGGGAGTGGGCTACAATGAGCAGTTCTTC. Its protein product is CASGVAGVGYNEQFF.